The 15 T cell receptor gamma chains given below trace back to one sample, sequenced in a study of Vδ1+ human thymocytes (dated by TCRdb to 2016 to 2018). The full study reports these points: In contrast to oligoclonal peripheral blood repertoires, thymic TRG and TRD repertoires appeared to be highly polyclonal with Gaussian CDR3 length distributions.

No antigen is known for these receptors. Instrument used: Illumina MiSeq. RNA was extracted with the RNeasy mini kit and reverse transcribed using Superscript III. CDR3 amplicons were produced by multiplex PCR using pooled V-gene forward primers and a constant-region reverse primer with Illumina adaptor overhangs. TCRdb reanalyzed the public reads with the CATT caller, and identical DNA sequences were merged afterwards. The sample data list some 11,000 gamma-chain clones, and roughly 45% of these were observed just once. 2% of the sample rests with the top ten. Sequencing was performed on Vdelta1+ gamma-delta thymocytes from the thymus. The cell subset or site label on this specimen signifies: FACS-sorted CD3+ TCRalphabeta- TCRVdelta1+ TCRVdelta2- thymocytes. The receptor source for this set is a boy under two years old who had congenital heart surgery.

In its sample, this clone was seen a few times. The rearrangement links TRGV2 to TRGJ1 or TRGJ2. This CDR3 has 13 residues. The trim removed 2 bases at V and 5 bases at J, leaving 6 bases unmatched. The germline gives CDR1 EGSNGY, CDR2 YDSYNSKV. The CDR3 is CATWDDTNYKKLF. CDR3 bases: TGTGCCACCTGGGACGATACGAATTATAAGAAACTCTTT.

The rearrangement links TRGV8 to TRGJ1 or TRGJ2. TCRdb supplies no J gene; here it was assigned by aligning the nucleotide sequence to germline. This CDR3 has 14 amino acids. Germline CDR1 VENAVY, CDR2 YDSYNSRV. V was clipped by 3 bases and J by 1 base; unmatched bases: 6. As DNA, the CDR3 is TGTGCCACCTGGGATGGCCCAAATTATTATAAGAAACTCTTT. Protein sequence: CATWDGPNYYKKLF.

The chain links TRGV9 to TRGJ1 or TRGJ2. The V segment lost 2 bases and the J segment 3 bases; nucleotides outside the gene matches: 7. CDR1 and CDR2 from the germline V gene are GITISATS and ISYDGTV (reference sequence). This CDR3 is 14 amino acids long. The CDR3 nucleotides are TGTGCCTTGTGGGAGGGAAACCTTTATTATAAGAAACTCTTT. Protein product: CALWEGNLYYKKLF.

The rearrangement links TRGV4 to TRGJ1 or TRGJ2. No J segment appears in TCRdb, so it was assigned here by matching the sequence to germline. The CDR3 has 12 amino acids. Germline CDR1 is EGSTGY and CDR2 is YDSYTSSV. V lost 0 bases and J lost 12; bases outside the gene matches: 8. The CDR3 loop reads CATWDGPSGKLF. CDR3 DNA sequence: TGTGCCACCTGGGATGGGCCTTCTGGGAAACTCTTT.

The J gene has no call, while the V gene is TRGV4. This CDR3 is built from 12 residues. Per germline, CDR1 EGSTGY and CDR2 YDSYTSSV. DNA for the CDR3: TGTGCCACCTGGGATGGTCCCTGGCGGTGGCTCTTT. Its protein is CATWDGPWRWLF.

Comment on this clone: Other DNA sequences in this specimen translate into the identical CDR3. V gene TRGV4 combines with J gene TRGJ1 or TRGJ2. TCRdb gives no J gene; it was assigned here by matching the DNA to germline. Trimming removed 2 bases from V and 7 bases from J; junction bases left unmatched: 5. CDR3 length: 12 amino acids. Germline V gene data show CDR1 as EGSTGY and CDR2 as YDSYTSSV. The CDR3 DNA is TGTGCCACCTGGGATGTCCGGTATAAGAAACTCTTT. Translating gives CATWDVRYKKLF.

V usage is TRGV2 and J usage is TRGJ1 or TRGJ2. No J gene was available from TCRdb, and it was assigned here by a germline match of the DNA. The CDR3 is 13 amino acids. The V gene end was trimmed by 0 bases and the J gene end by 12 bases; junction bases not matched to a gene: 11. Per germline, CDR1 EGSNGY and CDR2 YDSYNSKV. CDR3 amino acids: CATWDGRVLGKLF. The CDR3 region has the DNA TGTGCCACCTGGGACGGGCGCGTATTGGGGAAACTCTTT.

The J gene is given as TRGJ1 or TRGJ2, and the V gene is not called. The CDR3 covers 11 residues. The DNA of the CDR3 is TGTGCCACCAGGGATGGCTATAAGAAACTCTTT. This sequence encodes CATRDGYKKLF.

The chain combines TRGV2 with TRGJP2. Unmatched junction bases numbered 10, after V lost 4 bases and J lost 5 bases. The germline V gene has CDR1 EGSNGY and CDR2 YDSYNSKV. The CDR3 has 15 residues. This CDR3 reads CATWDVPGSDWIKTF. CDR3 nucleotides: TGTGCCACCTGGGATGTGCCCGGAAGTGATTGGATCAAGACGTTT.

The chain has TRGV9 and TRGJP. The CDR3 runs to 15 residues. V lost 0 bases and J lost 9; bases outside the gene matches: 2. CDR1 is GITISATS and CDR2 is ISYDGTV in the germline V gene (reference sequence). CDR3 nucleotide sequence: TGTGCCTTGTGGGAGGTGAGGTTGGGCAAAAAAATCAAGGTATTT. Protein: CALWEVRLGKKIKVF.

This clone has a handful of counts. The chain carries TRGV2 and TRGJ1 or TRGJ2. The germline CDR1 and CDR2 sequences are EGSNGY and YDSYNSKV. The CDR3 has 13 amino acids. The trim removed 0 bases at V and 7 bases at J, leaving 6 bases unmatched. In DNA, the CDR3 is TGTGCCACCTGGGACGGGCGGGGATATAAGAAACTCTTT. It yields the protein CATWDGRGYKKLF.

The J segment is TRGJ1 or TRGJ2; no V gene was assigned. The CDR3 is 13 residues long. For the CDR3, the DNA is TGTGCCACCTGGGACAGGAGAGGTGACAAGAAACTCTTT. As protein: CATWDRRGDKKLF.

The chain carries TRGV4 and TRGJ1 or TRGJ2. TCRdb does not report a J gene; here it was assigned by matching the DNA to germline references. This CDR3 has 16 residues. CDR1 EGSTGY and CDR2 YDSYTSSV come from the germline V gene. With 0 bases clipped from V and 4 bases from J, the junction kept 12 bases outside the gene matches. The DNA of the CDR3 is TGTGCCACCTGGGATGGGCCTCATTATGGGTATTATAAGAAACTCTTT. Translated, it gives CATWDGPHYGYYKKLF.

Of note for this clone: An end of the junction does not agree with germline; a read error may underlie this. The V and J genes are TRGV4 and TRGJ1 or TRGJ2. The CDR3 totals 14 residues. Germline-derived CDR1 and CDR2 are EGSTGY and YDSYTSSV. CDR3 loop: CAAWDGRRYYKKLF. Written as DNA, the CDR3 is TGTGCCGCCTGGGATGGGCGAAGGTATTATAAGAAACTCTTT.

This clone was detected only a few times. The rearrangement links TRGV3 to TRGJP2. CDR3 length equals 18 residues. V shed 3 bases and J 0 bases; nucleotides not matched to a gene: 13. Germline values: CDR1 VTNTFY, CDR2 YDVSTARD (reference sequence). The CDR3 coding sequence is TGTGCCACCTGGGACGCCACCCCCCTTTATAGTAGTGATTGGATCAAGACGTTT. Translation gives CATWDATPLYSSDWIKTF.